These 20 T cell receptor beta chains originate from one sample sequenced in a study of T cells in Graves' hyperthyroidism and ophthalmopathy. Amplified regions were TCR beta CDR3 sequences from RNA transcripts. HTBI primers were used for first-round RT-PCR of the TCR CDR3. TCRdb re-derived calls from the multiplex PCR reads in MiXCR, one entry per CDR3 protein. The sample has about 47,000 distinct CDR3 sequences, roughly 51% seen once. Sequencing input: peripheral blood or thyroid tissue (not recorded which). The receptors were sampled from a man aged 18 to 30 with Graves' hyperthyroidism.

This clonotype was recorded many times. The chain joins TRBV20-1 to TRBJ2-7, with 9 bases aligning to TRBD2. The CDR3 sequence is 14 residues long. The V segment lost 6 bases and the J segment 6 bases; nucleotides outside the gene matches: 12. Germline V CDR1 and CDR2: DFQATT, SNEGSKA (reference sequence). The CDR3 bases are TGCAGTGCCACTCCGGGACTAGCTTCACGCGAGCAGTACTTC. Translating gives CSATPGLASREQYF.

This clonotype was seen at least ten times. This chain connects TRBV27 to TRBJ2-2; D remains unclear. This CDR3 is built from 15 residues. Per germline, CDR1 MNHEY and CDR2 SMNVEV (reference sequence). Trimming took off 10 bases at V and 2 bases at J, with 17 bases between the two ends. This CDR3 is CATKGRRFNTGELFF. For the CDR3, the DNA is TGTGCCACCAAAGGGCGCAGGTTTAACACCGGGGAGCTGTTTTTT.

The rearrangement uses TRBV7-2 and TRBJ2-7; TRBD1 might be the D (6 bases). The V gene's germline CDR1 is SGHTA and CDR2 FQGNSA. With 4 bases removed from V and 6 bases from J, the gap between germline ends came to 16 bases. This CDR3 contains 14 residues. In DNA, the CDR3 is TGTGCCAGCAGCTCCGAGACAGGACTTTTCGAGCAGTACTTC. This encodes CASSSETGLFEQYF.

This clonotype was counted ten times or more. The chain recombines TRBV27 with TRBJ1-2; 10 bases agree with TRBD1. There are 14 residues in the CDR3. V trimming: 1 base; J trimming: 4 bases; junction bases outside the gene matches: 0. In germline, CDR1 is MNHEY, CDR2 SMNVEV (reference sequence). The CDR3 DNA reads TGTGCCAGCAGTTTATGGGACAGGGGCTATGGCTACACCTTC. This encodes CASSLWDRGYGYTF.

As regards this clonotype: Here the CDR3 omits its conserved ending phenylalanine or tryptophan, so a read error is the likely source. The V and J genes are TRBV6-5 and TRBJ1-2, with a possible D match to TRBD1 (6 bases). This CDR3 is 14 amino acids long. The V end was cut by 0 bases, the J end by 8 bases, with 13 bases between. Per the germline V gene, CDR1 is MNHEY and CDR2 is SVGAGI. In nucleotides, the CDR3 is TGTGCCAGCAGTTACTCGGGGGCCCCGTACGGCTACACCCTC. It translates to CASSYSGAPYGYTL.

The chain recombines TRBV7-9 with TRBJ2-5, with 7 bases identical to TRBD2. The junction had 1 base not matched to a gene; V was cut back by 1 base and J by 5 bases. CDR1 is SEHNR, CDR2 FQNEAQ, per germline (reference sequence). The CDR3 is 13 residues long. In DNA form, the CDR3 reads TGTGCCAGCAGCTTAGGACTAGCTGAGACCCAGTACTTC. It specifies CASSLGLAETQYF.

This clonotype has a handful of counts. The V gene is TRBV6-5, the J gene TRBJ2-7; 13 positions match TRBD2. Germline CDR1 MNHEY, CDR2 SVGAGI. This CDR3 region has 15 residues. With V trimmed by 2 bases and J by 2 bases, 0 bases remained unmatched. The CDR3 DNA reads TGTGCCAGCAGTTACACTAGCGGGAGGGCCTACGAGCAGTACTTC. This gives the protein CASSYTSGRAYEQYF.

This clonotype came up many times. The chain uses TRBV28 and TRBJ2-5, with 8 bases lining up with TRBD1. The length of the CDR3 is 17 residues. The trim removed 5 bases at V and 5 bases at J, leaving 16 bases unmatched. Germline V gives CDR1 MDHEN, CDR2 SYDVKM. For the CDR3, the DNA is TGTGCCAGCAGTCTACCATACTGGCGGGACAGGCGGGAGACCCAGTACTTC. It is translated as CASSLPYWRDRRETQYF. The full variable domain, completed using reference TRBV28 and TRBJ2-5, is DVKVTQSSRYLVKRTGEKVFLECVQDMDHENMFWYRQDPGLGLRLIYFSYDVKMKEKGDIPEGYSVSREKKERFSLILESASTNQTSMYLCASSLPYWRDRRETQYFGPGTRLLVL.

This clonotype was observed many times. The rearrangement uses TRBV7-8 and TRBJ2-7, with 9 bases matching TRBD1. V gave up 5 bases and J gave up 0 bases; unmatched junction bases: 5. Germline values: CDR1 SGHVS, CDR2 FQNEAQ. The CDR3 runs to 15 residues. The CDR3 DNA follows: TGTGCCAGCAGCAGCGGACAGGGGAACTCCTACGAGCAGTACTTC. The encoded protein is CASSSGQGNSYEQYF. Supplemented by reference TRBV7-8 and TRBJ2-7, the full variable domain reads GAGVSQSPRYKVAKRGQDVALRCDPISGHVSLFWYQQALGQGPEFLTYFQNEAQLDKSGLPSDRFFAERPEGSVSTLKIQRTQQEDSAVYLCASSSGQGNSYEQYFGPGTRLTVT.

At least ten counts were recorded for this clonotype. The chain recombines TRBV12-3 or TRBV12-4 with TRBJ2-2, with unresolved D. This CDR3 comprises 17 residues. V was trimmed by 1 base and J by 6 bases, leaving 18 bases between them. The CDR3 sequence: CASSLDSRKKWAGELFF. Here the CDR3 DNA reads TGTGCCAGCAGTTTAGACTCACGGAAGAAATGGGCCGGGGAGCTGTTTTTT.

This clonotype was counted once. The chain is built from TRBV20-1 and TRBJ1-6; D gene ambiguous. The CDR3 length is 13 residues. Germline V gene data show CDR1 as DFQATT and CDR2 as SNEGSKA (reference sequence). Deletions cut 3 bases from V and 10 bases from J, with 13 bases between. CDR3 protein: CSASLDLSSPLHF. CDR3 bases: TGCAGTGCTAGCTTGGACTTATCATCACCCCTCCACTTT.

Worth noting for this clonotype: Given the absence of the conserved phenylalanine or tryptophan at the CDR3 end, a read error is likely. The chain has TRBV15 and TRBJ1-5; the D is unclear. Germline CDR1 and CDR2: LNHNV and YYDKDF (reference sequence). The CDR3 consists of 16 residues. V was shortened by 3 bases and J by 2 bases, with 14 bases between the two germline ends. The CDR3 region has the DNA TGTGCCACCAGCAGCATAGGTCCAGGAGGCAATCAGCCCCAGCATCTT. Translated, it gives CATSSIGPGGNQPQHL.

This clonotype was detected many times. The chain has TRBV2 and TRBJ2-3, with TRBD1 identical over 8 bases. Germline assignment: CDR1 SNHLY and CDR2 FYNNEI. This CDR3 contains 16 residues. The trim removed 9 bases at V and 3 bases at J, leaving 14 bases unmatched. CDR3 sequence reads: CASTEQGVGVTDTQYF. The CDR3 nucleotides are TGTGCCAGTACCGAACAGGGGGTAGGGGTGACAGATACGCAGTATTTT.

The rearrangement uses TRBV2 and TRBJ1-2; D is uncertain. CDR1 is SNHLY and CDR2 is FYNNEI in the germline V gene. The length of the CDR3 is 11 residues. Trimming removed 7 bases from V and 4 bases from J, with 7 bases in between. Written as DNA, the CDR3 is TGTGCCAGCACCCGGATCTATGGCTACACCTTC. Protein product: CASTRIYGYTF.

The chain uses TRBV2 and TRBJ1-1; D ambiguous. The CDR3 is 13 amino acids. V was trimmed by 5 bases and J by 1 base, leaving 8 bases between them. Germline V CDR1 and CDR2: SNHLY, FYNNEI. DNA of the CDR3: TGTGCCAGCAGTTCCGAGACGAACACTGAAGCTTTCTTT. This sequence encodes CASSSETNTEAFF.

This chain uses TRBV2 with TRBJ1-5; no clear D gene. V was shortened by 2 bases and J by 14 bases, with 7 bases between the two germline ends. Germline-derived CDR1 and CDR2 are SNHLY and FYNNEI. This CDR3 comprises 10 residues. The CDR3 sequence: CASSEPNEHF. The CDR3 DNA follows: TGTGCCAGCAGTGAACCGAACGAGCATTTT.

The chain recombines TRBV7-2 with TRBJ2-2; 7 nucleotides line up with TRBD1. The V and J ends lost 6 bases and 3 bases, in that order; junction bases with no gene match: 7. Looked up from germline, CDR1 is SGHTA and CDR2 is FQGNSA. CDR3 length equals 15 residues. CDR3 region: CASSADTGDTGELFF. CDR3 nucleotides: TGTGCCAGCAGTGCTGATACAGGGGACACCGGGGAGCTGTTTTTT.

V is TRBV29-1 and J is TRBJ1-5; D is possibly TRBD1 (5 bases). Deletions cut 5 bases from V and 1 base from J, with 6 bases between. Germline V gene lookup returns CDR1 SQVTM and CDR2 ANQGSEA. This CDR3 contains 12 residues. The CDR3 region is CSVQGSNQPQHF. The CDR3 region has the DNA TGCAGCGTTCAGGGAAGCAATCAGCCCCAGCATTTT.

In regard to this clonotype: The CDR3 carries no conserved terminal phenylalanine or tryptophan, so it likely arises from a read error. The chain recombines TRBV5-1 with TRBJ2-7, with 8 bases matching TRBD1. V shed 4 bases and J 3 bases; nucleotides not matched to a gene: 9. Germline assignment: CDR1 SGHRS and CDR2 YFSETQ. The CDR3 length is 15 residues. The CDR3 spells CASSTEQGGDYEQYS. DNA of the CDR3: TGCGCCAGCAGCACTGAACAGGGGGGCGACTACGAGCAGTACTCC.

The rearrangement links TRBV5-1 to TRBJ1-1; D is ambiguous. The CDR3 is 14 residues long. CDR1 and CDR2 (germline): SGHRS, YFSETQ. The germline V and J ends were trimmed by 6 bases and 4 bases, with 16 bases remaining between them. CDR3 sequence: CASKVRSGSTEAFF. In nucleotides, the CDR3 is TGCGCCAGCAAAGTTAGGTCGGGGAGCACTGAAGCTTTCTTT. Combining the CDR3 with reference TRBV5-1 and TRBJ1-1 gives the whole variable domain KAGVTQTPRYLIKTRGQQVTLSCSPISGHRSVSWYQQTPGQGLQFLFEYFSETQRNKGNFPGRFSGRQFSNSRSEMNVSTLELGDSALYLCASKVRSGSTEAFFGQGTRLTVV.